The clone carrying this TCR beta chain was seen at least ten times. Its antigen is not known. In TCRdb, the 5' RACE reads were re-called with MiXCR into one record per CDR3 protein. The table includes roughly 180,000 distinct CDR3 sequences, around 13% detected once. This specimen comes from a study of CD8 T cells in ankylosing spondylitis. General observations from the study: Typical of ankylosing spondylitis blood, it appeared, was a TCR beta motif of roughly eight highly homologous variants.

The V gene lost 8 bases and the J gene lost 5 bases, with 15 bases spanning the gap. The CDR3 extends over 13 amino acids. Germline V CDR1 and CDR2: MNHEY, SMNVEV (reference sequence). Sample: blood, either unsorted or a sorted T cell fraction (not recorded which). The TCR comes from a female donor with ankylosing spondylitis or in good health (not recorded which). This rearrangement joins TRBV27 to TRBJ1-2, with a tentative D call TRBD1 (6 bases). CDR3 loop: CASPRGGHYGYTF. In DNA, the CDR3 is TGTGCCAGCCCCCGTGGGGGGCATTATGGCTACACCTTC.